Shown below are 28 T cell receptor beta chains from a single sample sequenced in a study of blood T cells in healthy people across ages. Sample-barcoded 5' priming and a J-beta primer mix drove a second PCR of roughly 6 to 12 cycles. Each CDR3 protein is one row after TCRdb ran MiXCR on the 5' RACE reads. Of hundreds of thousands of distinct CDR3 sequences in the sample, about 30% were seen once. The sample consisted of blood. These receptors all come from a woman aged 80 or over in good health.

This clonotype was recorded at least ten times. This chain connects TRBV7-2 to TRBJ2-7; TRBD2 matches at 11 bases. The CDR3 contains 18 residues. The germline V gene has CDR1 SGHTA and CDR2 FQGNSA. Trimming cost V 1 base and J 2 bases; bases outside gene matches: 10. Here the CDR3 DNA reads TGTGCCAGCAGCTTAGGCCGCCGGCTAGCGGGAGGCACCTACGAGCAGTACTTC. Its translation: CASSLGRRLAGGTYEQYF.

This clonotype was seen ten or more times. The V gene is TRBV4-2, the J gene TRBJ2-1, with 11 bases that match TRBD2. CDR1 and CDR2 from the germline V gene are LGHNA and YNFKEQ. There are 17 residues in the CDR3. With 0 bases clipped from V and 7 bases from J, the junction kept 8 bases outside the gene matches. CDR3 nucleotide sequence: TGTGCCAGCAGCCAAGAGGGTAGCGGGGGGGCGGGGAATGAGCAGTTCTTC. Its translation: CASSQEGSGGAGNEQFF.

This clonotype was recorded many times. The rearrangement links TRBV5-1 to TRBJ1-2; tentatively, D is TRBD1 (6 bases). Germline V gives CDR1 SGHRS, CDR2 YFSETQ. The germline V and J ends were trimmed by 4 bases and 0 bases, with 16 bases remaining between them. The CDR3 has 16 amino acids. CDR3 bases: TGCGCCAGCAGCCTCGGGGGCAGGGCTGCTAACTATGGCTACACCTTC. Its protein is CASSLGGRAANYGYTF.

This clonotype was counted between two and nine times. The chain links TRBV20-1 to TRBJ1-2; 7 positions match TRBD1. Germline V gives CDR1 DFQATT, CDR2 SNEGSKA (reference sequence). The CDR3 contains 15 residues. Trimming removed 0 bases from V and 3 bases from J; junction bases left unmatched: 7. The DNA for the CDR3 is TGCAGTGCTAGAGATCCCCGACAGGGCGACTATGGCTACACCTTC. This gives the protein CSARDPRQGDYGYTF.

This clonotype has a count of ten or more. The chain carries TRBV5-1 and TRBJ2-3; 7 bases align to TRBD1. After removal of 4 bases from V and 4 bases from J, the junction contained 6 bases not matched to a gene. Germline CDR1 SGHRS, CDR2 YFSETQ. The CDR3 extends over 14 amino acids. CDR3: CASSAQGPPDTQYF. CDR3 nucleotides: TGCGCCAGCAGCGCACAGGGGCCCCCAGATACGCAGTATTTT.

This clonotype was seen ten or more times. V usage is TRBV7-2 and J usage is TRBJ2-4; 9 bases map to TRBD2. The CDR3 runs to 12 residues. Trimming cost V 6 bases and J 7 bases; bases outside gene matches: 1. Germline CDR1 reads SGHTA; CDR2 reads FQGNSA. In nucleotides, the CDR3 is TGTGCCAGCAGGAGCGGGGGGAACATTCAGTACTTC. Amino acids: CASRSGGNIQYF.

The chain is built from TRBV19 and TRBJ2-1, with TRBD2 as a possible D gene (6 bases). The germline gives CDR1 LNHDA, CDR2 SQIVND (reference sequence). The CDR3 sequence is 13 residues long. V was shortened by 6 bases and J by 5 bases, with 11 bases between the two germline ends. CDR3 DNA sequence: TGTGCCAGTAGCAGGAGGGATAACAATGAGCAGTTCTTC. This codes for CASSRRDNNEQFF. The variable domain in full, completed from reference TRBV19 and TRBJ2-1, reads DGGITQSPKYLFRKEGQNVTLSCEQNLNHDAMYWYRQDPGQGLRLIYYSQIVNDFQKGDIAEGYSVSREKKESFPLTVTSAQKNPTAFYLCASSRRDNNEQFFGPGTRLTVL.

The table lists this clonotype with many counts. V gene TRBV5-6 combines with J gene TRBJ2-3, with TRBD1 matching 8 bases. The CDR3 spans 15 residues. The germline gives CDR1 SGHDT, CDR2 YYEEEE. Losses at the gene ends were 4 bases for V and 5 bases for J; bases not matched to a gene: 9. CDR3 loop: CASSTARDRGDTQYF. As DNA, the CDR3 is TGTGCCAGCAGCACCGCCCGAGACAGGGGAGATACGCAGTATTTT.

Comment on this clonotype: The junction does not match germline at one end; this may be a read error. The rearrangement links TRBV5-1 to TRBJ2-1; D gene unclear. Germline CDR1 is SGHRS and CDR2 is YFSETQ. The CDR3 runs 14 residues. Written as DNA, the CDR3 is TGCGCCGGCAGCTTTGGGCTATTCTCCTATGAGCAGGTCTTC. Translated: CAGSFGLFSYEQVF.

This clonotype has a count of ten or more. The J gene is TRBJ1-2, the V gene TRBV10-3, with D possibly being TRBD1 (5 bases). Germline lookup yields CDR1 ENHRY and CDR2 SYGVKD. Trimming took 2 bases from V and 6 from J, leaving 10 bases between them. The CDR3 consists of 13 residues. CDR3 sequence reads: CAISEKGIHGYTF. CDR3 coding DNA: TGTGCCATCAGTGAGAAGGGGATACATGGCTACACCTTC.

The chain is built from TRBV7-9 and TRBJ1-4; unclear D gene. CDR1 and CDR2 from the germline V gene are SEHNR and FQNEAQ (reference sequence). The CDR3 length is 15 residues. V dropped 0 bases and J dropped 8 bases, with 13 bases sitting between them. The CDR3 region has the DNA TGTGCCAGCAGCTTAGCCGGGCCCGGACGCGAAAAACTGTTTTTT. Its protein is CASSLAGPGREKLFF.

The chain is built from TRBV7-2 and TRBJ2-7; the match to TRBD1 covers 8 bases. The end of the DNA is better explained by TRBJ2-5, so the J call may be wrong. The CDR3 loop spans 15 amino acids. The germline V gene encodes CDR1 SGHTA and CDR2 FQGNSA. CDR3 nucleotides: TGTGCCAGCAGCCCACAGACAGGGGATTCGGAGACCCAGTACTTC. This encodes CASSPQTGDSETQYF.

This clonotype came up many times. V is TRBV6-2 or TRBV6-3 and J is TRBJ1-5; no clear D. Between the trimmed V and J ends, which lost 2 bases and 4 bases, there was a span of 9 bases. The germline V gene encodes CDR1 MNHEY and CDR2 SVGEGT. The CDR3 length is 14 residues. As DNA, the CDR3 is TGTGCCAGCAGTTACGGGGAAGAGAATCAGCCCCAGCATTTT. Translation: CASSYGEENQPQHF.

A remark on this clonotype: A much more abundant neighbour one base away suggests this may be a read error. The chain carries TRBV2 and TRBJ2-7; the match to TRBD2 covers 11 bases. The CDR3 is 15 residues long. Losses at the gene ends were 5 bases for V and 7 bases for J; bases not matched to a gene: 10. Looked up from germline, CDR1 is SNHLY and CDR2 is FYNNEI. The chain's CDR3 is CASSNLAGGTNEQYF. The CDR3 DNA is TGTGCCAGCAGTAACCTAGCGGGGGGCACAAATGAGCAGTACTTC.

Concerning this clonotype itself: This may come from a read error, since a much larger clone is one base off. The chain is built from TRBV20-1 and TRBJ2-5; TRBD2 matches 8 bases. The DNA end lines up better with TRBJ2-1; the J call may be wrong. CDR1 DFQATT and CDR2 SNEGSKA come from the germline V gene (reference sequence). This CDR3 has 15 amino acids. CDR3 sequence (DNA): TGCAGTGCCCCCTTGGGCGGGGGGCATCAAGAGACCCAGTTCTTC. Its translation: CSAPLGGGHQETQFF.

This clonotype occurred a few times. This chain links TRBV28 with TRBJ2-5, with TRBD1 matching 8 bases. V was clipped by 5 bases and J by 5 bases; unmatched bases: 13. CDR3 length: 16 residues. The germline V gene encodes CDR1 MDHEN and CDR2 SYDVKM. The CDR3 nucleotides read TGTGCCAGCAGTGTCCCGGGACAGGACCAAGCGGAGACCCAGTACTTC. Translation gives CASSVPGQDQAETQYF.

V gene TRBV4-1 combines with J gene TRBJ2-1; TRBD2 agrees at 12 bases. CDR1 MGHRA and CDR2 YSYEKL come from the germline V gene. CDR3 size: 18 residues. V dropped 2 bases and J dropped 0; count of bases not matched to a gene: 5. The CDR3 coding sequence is TGCGCCAGCAGCCAACGTTCGACTAGCGGGAGCTCCTACAATGAGCAGTTCTTC. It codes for CASSQRSTSGSSYNEQFF.

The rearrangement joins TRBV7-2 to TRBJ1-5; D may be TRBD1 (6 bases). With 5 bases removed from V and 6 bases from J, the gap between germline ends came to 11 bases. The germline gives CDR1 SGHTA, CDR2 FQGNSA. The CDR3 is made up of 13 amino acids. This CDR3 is CASSIQGVQPQHF. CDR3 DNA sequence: TGTGCCAGCAGCATACAGGGAGTTCAGCCCCAGCATTTT.

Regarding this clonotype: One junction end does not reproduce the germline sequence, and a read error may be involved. This CDR3 reads CANSSRTGKVVYGYTF. Here the CDR3 DNA reads TGTGCCAACAGCTCCCGGACAGGGAAAGTCGTCTATGGCTACACCTTC. The genes are TRBV7-2 and TRBJ1-2; 8 bases fit TRBD1. The CDR3 has 16 amino acids. Looked up from germline, CDR1 is SGHTA and CDR2 is FQGNSA.

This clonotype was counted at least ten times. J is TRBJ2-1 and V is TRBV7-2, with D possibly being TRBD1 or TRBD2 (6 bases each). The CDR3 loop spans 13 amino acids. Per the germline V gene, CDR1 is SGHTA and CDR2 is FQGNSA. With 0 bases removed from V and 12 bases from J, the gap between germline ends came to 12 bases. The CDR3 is CASSLAYEGGQFF. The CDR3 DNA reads TGTGCCAGCAGCTTAGCGTATGAGGGGGGGCAGTTCTTC. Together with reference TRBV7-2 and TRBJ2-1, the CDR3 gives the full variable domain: GAGVSQSPSNKVTEKGKDVELRCDPISGHTALYWYRQSLGQGLEFLIYFQGNSAPDKSGLPSDRFSAERTGGSVSTLTIQRTQQEDSAVYLCASSLAYEGGQFFGPGTRLTVL.

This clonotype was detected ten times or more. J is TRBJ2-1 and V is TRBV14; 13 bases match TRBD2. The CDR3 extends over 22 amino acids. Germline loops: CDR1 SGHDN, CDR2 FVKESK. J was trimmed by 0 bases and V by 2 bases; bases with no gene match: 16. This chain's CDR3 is CASSQRLGPGLAGKSSYNEQFF. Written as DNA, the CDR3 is TGTGCCAGCAGCCAAAGGCTGGGGCCGGGACTAGCGGGGAAGAGCTCCTACAATGAGCAGTTCTTC.

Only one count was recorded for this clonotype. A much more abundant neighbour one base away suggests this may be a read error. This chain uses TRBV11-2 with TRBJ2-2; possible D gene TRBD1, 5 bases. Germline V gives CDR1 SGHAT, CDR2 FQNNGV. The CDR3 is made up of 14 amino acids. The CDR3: CAGSFSGSPGELFF. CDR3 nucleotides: TGTGCCGGCAGCTTTTCAGGGTCCCCCGGGGAGCTGTTTTTT.

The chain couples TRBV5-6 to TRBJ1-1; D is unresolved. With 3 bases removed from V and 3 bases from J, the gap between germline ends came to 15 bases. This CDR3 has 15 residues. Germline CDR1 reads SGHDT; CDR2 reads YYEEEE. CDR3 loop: CASSSLQTADTEAFF. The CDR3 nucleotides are TGTGCCAGCAGCTCGTTACAAACGGCGGACACTGAAGCTTTCTTT.

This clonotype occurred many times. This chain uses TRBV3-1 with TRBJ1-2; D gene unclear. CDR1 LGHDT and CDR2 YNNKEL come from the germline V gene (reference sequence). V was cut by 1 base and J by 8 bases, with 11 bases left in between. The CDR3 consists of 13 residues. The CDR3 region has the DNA TGTGCCAGCAGCCAAGTCCGGGGTCGGGGCTACACCTTC. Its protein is CASSQVRGRGYTF.

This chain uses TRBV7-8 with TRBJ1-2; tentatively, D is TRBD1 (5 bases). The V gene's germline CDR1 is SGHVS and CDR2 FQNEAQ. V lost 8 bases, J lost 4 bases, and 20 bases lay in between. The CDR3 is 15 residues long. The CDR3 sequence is CASFKGEQAGYGYTF. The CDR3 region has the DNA TGTGCCAGCTTCAAAGGGGAGCAGGCTGGCTATGGCTACACCTTC.

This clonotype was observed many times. The CDR3 spells CASSFGQGGEKLFF. As DNA, the CDR3 is TGTGCCAGCAGCTTCGGCCAAGGAGGTGAAAAACTGTTTTTT. The gene calls are TRBV7-2 and TRBJ1-4; D is ambiguous. This CDR3 has 14 amino acids. V shed 3 bases and J shed 7 bases, with 12 bases lying between them. Germline CDR1 and CDR2: SGHTA and FQGNSA.

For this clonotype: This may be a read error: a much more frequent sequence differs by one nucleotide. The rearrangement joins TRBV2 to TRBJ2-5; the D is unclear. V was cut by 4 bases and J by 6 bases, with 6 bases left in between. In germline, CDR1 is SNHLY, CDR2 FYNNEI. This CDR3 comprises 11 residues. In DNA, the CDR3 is TGTGCCAGCAGTGGAGCGAAGACCCAGTACTTC. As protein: CASSGAKTQYF.

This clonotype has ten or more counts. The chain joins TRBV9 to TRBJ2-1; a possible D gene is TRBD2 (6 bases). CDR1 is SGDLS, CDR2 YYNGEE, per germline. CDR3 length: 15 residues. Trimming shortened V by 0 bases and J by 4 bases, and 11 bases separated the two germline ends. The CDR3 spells CASSVGSGAYNEQFF. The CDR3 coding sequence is TGTGCCAGCAGCGTAGGTAGCGGCGCTTACAATGAGCAGTTCTTC.